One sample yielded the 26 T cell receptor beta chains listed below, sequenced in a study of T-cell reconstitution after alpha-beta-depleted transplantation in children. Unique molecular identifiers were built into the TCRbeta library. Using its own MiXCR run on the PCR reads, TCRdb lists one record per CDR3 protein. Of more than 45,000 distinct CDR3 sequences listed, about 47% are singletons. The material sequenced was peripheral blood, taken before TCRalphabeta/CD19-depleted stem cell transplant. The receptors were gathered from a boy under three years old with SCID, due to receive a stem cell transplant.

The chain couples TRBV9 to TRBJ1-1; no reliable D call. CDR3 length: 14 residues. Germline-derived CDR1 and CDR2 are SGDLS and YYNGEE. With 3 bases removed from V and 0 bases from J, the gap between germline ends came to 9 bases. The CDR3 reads CASSAGNMNTEAFF. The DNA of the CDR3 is TGTGCCAGCAGCGCGGGAAACATGAACACTGAAGCTTTCTTT.

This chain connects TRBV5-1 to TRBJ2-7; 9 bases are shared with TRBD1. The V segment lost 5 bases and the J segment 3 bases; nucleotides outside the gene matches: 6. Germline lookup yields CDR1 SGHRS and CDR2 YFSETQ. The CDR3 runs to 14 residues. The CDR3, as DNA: TGCGCCAGCAGTGGTGGGACAGGGAGCTACGAGCAGTACTTC. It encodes CASSGGTGSYEQYF.

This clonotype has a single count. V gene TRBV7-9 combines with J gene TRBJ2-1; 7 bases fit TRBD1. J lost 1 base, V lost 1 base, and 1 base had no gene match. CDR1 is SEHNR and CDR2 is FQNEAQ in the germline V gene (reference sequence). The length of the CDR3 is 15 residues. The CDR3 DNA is TGTGCCAGCAGCTTAGTCAGGGGGTCCTACAATGAGCAGTTCTTC. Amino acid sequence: CASSLVRGSYNEQFF.

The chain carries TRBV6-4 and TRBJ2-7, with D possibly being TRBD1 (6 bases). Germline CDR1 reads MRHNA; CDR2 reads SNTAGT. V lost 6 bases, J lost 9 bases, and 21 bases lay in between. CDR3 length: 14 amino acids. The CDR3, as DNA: TGTGCCAGCAGCGGACAGTCGCACTATGCTGGGCAGTACTTC. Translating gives CASSGQSHYAGQYF.

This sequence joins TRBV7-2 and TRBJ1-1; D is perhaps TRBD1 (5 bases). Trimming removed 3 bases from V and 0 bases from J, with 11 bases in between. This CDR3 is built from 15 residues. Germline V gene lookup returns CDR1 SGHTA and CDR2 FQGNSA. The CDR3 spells CASSFRLGVNTEAFF. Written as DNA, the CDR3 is TGTGCCAGCAGCTTTCGCCTGGGGGTGAACACTGAAGCTTTCTTT.

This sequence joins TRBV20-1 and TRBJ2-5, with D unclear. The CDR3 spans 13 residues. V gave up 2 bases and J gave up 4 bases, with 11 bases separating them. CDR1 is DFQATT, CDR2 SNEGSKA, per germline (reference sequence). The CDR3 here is CSARMGSVETQYF. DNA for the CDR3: TGCAGTGCTAGAATGGGATCCGTAGAGACCCAGTACTTC.

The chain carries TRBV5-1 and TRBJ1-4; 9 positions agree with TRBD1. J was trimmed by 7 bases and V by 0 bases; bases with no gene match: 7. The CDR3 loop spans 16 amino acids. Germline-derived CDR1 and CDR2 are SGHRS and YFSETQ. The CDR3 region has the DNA TGCGCCAGCAGCTTGGTGGGGAAGACAGGGGGTGAAAAACTGTTTTTT. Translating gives CASSLVGKTGGEKLFF.

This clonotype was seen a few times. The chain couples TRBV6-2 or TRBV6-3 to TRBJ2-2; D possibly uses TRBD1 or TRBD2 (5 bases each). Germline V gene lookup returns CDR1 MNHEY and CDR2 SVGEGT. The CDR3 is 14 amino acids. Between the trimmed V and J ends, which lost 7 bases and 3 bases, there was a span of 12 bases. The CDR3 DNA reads TGTGCCAGCACCCCGGGACGAGACACCGGGGAGCTGTTTTTT. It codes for CASTPGRDTGELFF.

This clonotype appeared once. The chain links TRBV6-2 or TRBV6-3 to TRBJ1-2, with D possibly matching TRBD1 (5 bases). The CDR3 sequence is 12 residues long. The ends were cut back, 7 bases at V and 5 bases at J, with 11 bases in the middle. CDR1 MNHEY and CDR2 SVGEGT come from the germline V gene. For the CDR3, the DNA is TGTGCCAGCACCGGGGGGAGTTATGGCTACACCTTC. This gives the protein CASTGGSYGYTF.

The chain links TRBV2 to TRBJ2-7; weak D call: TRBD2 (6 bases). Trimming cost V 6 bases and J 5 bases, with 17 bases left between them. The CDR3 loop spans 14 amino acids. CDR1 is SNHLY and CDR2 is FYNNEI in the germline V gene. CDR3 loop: CASRVGRIFDEQYF. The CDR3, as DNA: TGTGCCAGCAGAGTAGGGAGGATCTTCGACGAGCAGTACTTC.

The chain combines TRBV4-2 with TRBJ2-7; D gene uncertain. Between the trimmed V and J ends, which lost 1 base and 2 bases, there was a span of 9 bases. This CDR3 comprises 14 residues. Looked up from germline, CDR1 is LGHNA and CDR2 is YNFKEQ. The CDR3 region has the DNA TGTGCCAGCAGCCAAGGTGGCAGTCCCTACGAGCAGTACTTC. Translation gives CASSQGGSPYEQYF.

As DNA, the CDR3 is TGTGCCAGCAGCTTAGTACGGCTAGGTCATGGCTACACCTTC. Residues: CASSLVRLGHGYTF. This chain joins TRBV11-2 and TRBJ1-2; D is ambiguous. Germline assignment: CDR1 SGHAT and CDR2 FQNNGV. Trimming left V 1 base short and J 6 bases short, with 12 bases between. CDR3 length: 14 residues.

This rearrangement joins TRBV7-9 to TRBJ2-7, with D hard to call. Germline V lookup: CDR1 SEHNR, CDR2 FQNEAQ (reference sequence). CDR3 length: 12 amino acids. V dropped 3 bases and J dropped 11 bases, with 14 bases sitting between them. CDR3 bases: TGTGCCAGCAGCTTCTCGGTCCGTGAAAAGTACTTC. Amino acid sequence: CASSFSVREKYF.

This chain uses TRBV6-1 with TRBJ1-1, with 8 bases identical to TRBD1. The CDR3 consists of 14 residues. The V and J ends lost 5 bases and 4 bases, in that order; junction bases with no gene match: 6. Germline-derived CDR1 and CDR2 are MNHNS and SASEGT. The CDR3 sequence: CASSRTGRATEAFF. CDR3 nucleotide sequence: TGTGCCAGCAGTCGGACAGGGCGGGCCACTGAAGCTTTCTTT.

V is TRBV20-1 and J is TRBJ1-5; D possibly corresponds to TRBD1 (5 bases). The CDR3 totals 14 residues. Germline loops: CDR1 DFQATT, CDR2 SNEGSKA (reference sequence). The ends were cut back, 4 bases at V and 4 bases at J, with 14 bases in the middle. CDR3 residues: CSAKGYRENQPQHF. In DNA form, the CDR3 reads TGCAGTGCTAAGGGGTACAGAGAGAATCAGCCCCAGCATTTT.

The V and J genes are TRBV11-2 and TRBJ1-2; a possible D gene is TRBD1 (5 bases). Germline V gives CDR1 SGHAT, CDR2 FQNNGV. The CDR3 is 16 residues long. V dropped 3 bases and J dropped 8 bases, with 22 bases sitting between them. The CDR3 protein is CASSLEPGTPKEGYTF. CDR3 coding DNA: TGTGCCAGCAGCTTGGAGCCCGGGACTCCTAAGGAAGGCTACACCTTC. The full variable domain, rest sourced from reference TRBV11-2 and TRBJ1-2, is EAGVAQSPRYKIIEKRQSVAFWCNPISGHATLYWYQQILGQGPKLLIQFQNNGVVDDSQLPKDRFSAERLKGVDSTLKIQPAKLEDSAVYLCASSLEPGTPKEGYTFGSGTRLTVV.

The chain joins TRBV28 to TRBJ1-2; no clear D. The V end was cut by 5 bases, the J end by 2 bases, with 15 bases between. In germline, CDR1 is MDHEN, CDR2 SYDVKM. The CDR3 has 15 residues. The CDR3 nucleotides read TGTGCCAGCAGTCCCCTAGGGTCGGGAAACTATGGCTACACCTTC. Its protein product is CASSPLGSGNYGYTF.

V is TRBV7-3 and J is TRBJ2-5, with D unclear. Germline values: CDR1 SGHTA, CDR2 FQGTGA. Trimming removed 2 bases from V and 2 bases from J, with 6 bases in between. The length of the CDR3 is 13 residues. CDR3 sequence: CASSLGQQETQYF. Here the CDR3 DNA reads TGTGCCAGCAGCTTAGGCCAGCAAGAGACCCAGTACTTC.

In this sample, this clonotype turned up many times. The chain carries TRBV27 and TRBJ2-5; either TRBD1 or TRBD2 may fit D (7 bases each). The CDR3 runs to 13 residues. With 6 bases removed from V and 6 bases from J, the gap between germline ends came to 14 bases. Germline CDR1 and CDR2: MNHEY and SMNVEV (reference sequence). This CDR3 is CASRNRGGKTQYF. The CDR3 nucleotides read TGTGCCAGCAGGAACAGGGGAGGGAAGACCCAGTACTTC.

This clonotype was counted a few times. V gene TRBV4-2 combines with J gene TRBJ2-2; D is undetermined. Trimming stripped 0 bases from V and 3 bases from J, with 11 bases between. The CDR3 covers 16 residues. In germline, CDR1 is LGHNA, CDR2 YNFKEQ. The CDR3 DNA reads TGTGCCAGCAGCCAAGATTGGCTAGAGGACACCGGGGAGCTGTTTTTT. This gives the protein CASSQDWLEDTGELFF.

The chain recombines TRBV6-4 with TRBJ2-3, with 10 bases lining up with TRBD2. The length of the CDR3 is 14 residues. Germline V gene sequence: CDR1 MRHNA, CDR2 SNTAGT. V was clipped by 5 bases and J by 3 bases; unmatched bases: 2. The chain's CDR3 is CASSTSGDTDTQYF. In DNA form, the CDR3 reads TGTGCCAGCAGTACTAGCGGGGATACAGATACGCAGTATTTT.

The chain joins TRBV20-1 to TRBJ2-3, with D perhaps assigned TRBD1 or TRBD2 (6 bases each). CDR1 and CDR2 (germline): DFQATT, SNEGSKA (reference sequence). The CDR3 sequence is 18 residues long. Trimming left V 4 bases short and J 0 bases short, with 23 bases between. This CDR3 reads CSATRLGGRDTSTDTQYF. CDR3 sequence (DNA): TGCAGTGCTACAAGACTAGGTGGCCGGGACACGAGCACAGATACGCAGTATTTT.

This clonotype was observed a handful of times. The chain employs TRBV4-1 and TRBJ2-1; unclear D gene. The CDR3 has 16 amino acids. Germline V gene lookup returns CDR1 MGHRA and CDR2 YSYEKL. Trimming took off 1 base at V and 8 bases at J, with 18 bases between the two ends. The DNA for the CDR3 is TGCGCCAGCAGCCAAGCCCCCCGCATGGGGAACGATGAGCAGTTCTTC. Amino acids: CASSQAPRMGNDEQFF.

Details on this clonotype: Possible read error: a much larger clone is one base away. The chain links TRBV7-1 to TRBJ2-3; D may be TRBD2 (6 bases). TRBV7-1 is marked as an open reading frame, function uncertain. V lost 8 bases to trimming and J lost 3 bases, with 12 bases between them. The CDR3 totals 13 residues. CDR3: CASWEAATDTQYF. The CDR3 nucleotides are TGTGCCAGCTGGGAGGCGGCTACAGATACGCAGTATTTT.

CDR3: CASSYNVRGLRTGELFF. The CDR3 DNA reads as TGTGCCAGCAGTTACAACGTCAGGGGGTTAAGGACCGGGGAGCTGTTTTTT. V and J are TRBV6-5 and TRBJ2-2, with 7 bases matching TRBD1. The CDR3 is 17 amino acids. Germline V gene sequence: CDR1 MNHEY, CDR2 SVGAGI. J gave up 5 bases and V 2 bases, and 11 bases lay outside the gene matches.

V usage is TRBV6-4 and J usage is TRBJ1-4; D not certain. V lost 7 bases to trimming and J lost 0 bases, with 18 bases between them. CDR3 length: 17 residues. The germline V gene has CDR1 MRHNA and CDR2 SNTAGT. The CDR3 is CASTTPVGRTTNEKLFF. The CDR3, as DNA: TGTGCCAGCACCACTCCCGTCGGACGAACAACTAATGAAAAACTGTTTTTT.